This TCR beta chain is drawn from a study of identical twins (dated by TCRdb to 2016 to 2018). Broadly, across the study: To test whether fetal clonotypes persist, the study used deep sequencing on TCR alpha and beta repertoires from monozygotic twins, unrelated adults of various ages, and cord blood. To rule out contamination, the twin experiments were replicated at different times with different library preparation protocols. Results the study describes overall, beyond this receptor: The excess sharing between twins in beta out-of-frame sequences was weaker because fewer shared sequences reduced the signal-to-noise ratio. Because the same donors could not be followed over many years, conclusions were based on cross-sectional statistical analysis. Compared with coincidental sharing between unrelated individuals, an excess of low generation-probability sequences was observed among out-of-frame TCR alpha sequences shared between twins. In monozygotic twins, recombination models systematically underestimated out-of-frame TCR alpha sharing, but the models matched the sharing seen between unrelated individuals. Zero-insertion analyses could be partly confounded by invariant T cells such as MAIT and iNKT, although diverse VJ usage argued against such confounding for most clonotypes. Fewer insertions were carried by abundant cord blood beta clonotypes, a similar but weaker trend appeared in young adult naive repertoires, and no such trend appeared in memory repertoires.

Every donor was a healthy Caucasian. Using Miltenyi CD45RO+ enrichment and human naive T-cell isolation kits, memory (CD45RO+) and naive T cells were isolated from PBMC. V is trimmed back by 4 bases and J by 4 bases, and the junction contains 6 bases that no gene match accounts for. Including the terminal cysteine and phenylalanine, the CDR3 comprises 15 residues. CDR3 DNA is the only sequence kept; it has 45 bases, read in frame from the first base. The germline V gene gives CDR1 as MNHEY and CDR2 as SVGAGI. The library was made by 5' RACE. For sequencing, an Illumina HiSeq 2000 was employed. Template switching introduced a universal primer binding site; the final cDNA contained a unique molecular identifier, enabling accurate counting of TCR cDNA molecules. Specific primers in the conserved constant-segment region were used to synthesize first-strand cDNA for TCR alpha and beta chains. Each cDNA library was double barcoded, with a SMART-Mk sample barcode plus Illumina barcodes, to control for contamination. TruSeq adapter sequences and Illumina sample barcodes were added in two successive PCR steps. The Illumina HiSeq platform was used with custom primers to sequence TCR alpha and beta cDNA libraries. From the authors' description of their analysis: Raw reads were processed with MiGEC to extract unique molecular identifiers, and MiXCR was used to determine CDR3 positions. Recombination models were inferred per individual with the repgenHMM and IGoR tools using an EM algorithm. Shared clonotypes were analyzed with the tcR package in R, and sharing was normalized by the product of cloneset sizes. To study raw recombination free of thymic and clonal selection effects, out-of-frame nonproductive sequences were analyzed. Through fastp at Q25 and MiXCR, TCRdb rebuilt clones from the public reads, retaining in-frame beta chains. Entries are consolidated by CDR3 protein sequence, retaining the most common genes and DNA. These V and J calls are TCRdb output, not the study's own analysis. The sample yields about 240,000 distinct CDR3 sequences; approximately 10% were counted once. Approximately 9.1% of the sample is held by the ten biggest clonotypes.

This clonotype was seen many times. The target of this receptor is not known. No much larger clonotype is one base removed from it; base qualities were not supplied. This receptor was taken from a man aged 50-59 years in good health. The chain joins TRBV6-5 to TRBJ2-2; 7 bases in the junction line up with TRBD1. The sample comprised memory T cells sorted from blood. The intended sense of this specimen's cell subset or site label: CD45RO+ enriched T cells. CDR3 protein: CASSLTGIGTGELFF. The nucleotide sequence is TGTGCCAGCAGTTTGACAGGGATCGGCACCGGGGAGCTGTTTTTT.